This is a list of T cell receptor beta chains from one sample in a study of shared T cell receptors in the human thymus. Sequenced by immunoSEQ multiplex PCR; TCRdb stores in-frame clones only, minus some. The sample contains roughly 500,000 clones, roughly 74% of which appear only once. These same records also appear under a second study, on human thymus T cells.

The sample consisted of thymocytes. The receptors originated from a boy younger than two with a congenital heart defect. Both conserved end residues are part of each CDR3. A D gene is named only where the DNA matches it firmly. Clone size is stated in some rows and not others, as once, few, many or a class when expanded.

v_call	j_call	d_call	clone_size	cdr3_aa	cdr3_nt
TRBV29-1	TRBJ1-1	.	.	CSGGVWGKAFF	TGCAGCGGGGGGGTTTGGGGGAAAGCTTTCTTT
TRBV7-9	TRBJ1-1	.	.	CGSSPAGKAEAFF	TGTGGCAGCAGCCCTGCAGGGAAGGCTGAAGCTTTCTTT
TRBV14	TRBJ2-7	TRBD1	.	CASSGQGRFSYEQYF	TGTGCCAGCAGCGGACAGGGTAGATTTTCCTACGAGCAGTACTTC
TRBV12-5	TRBJ2-7	TRBD2	.	CASGSFRGEMTYEQYF	TGTGCTAGTGGTTCCTTCCGGGGGGAGATGACCTACGAGCAGTACTTC
TRBV4-3	TRBJ2-2	.	once	CASSQESGNGELFF	TGCGCCAGCAGCCAAGAAAGCGGTAACGGGGAGCTGTTTTTT
TRBV9	TRBJ2-2	.	few	CASSVGFRVVTGELFF	TGTGCCAGCAGCGTAGGGTTCAGGGTGGTAACCGGGGAGCTGTTTTTT
TRBV19	TRBJ2-5	TRBD2	few	CASGVRTSVQETQYF	TGTGCCAGTGGGGTTCGGACTAGCGTTCAAGAGACCCAGTACTTC
TRBV5-6	TRBJ2-3	.	once	CASSGAGDTQYF	TGTGCCAGCAGCGGGGCCGGAGATACGCAGTATTTT
TRBV5-6	TRBJ2-3	.	.	CASSLLRLDPSTDTQYF	TGTGCCAGCAGCCTCTTACGACTAGATCCCAGCACAGATACGCAGTATTTT
TRBV27	TRBJ2-7	TRBD1	.	CASTGGYEQYF	TGTGCCAGCACAGGGGGCTACGAGCAGTACTTC
TRBV5-4	TRBJ2-1	.	.	CASSLEAGYSYNEQFF	TGTGCCAGCAGCTTGGAAGCAGGTTACTCCTACAATGAGCAGTTCTTC
TRBV19	TRBJ1-1	.	.	CASSIGGTLGGNTEAFF	TGTGCCAGTAGTATAGGGGGGACACTAGGGGGGAACACTGAAGCTTTCTTT
TRBV5-6	TRBJ2-1	.	.	CASSFRDFPGREQFF	TGTGCCAGCAGCTTCCGGGACTTTCCGGGCCGTGAGCAGTTCTTC
TRBV14	TRBJ2-7	.	.	CASSPPQEKYTYEQYF	TGTGCCAGCAGCCCCCCACAGGAGAAGTACACCTACGAGCAGTACTTC
TRBV2	TRBJ2-7	.	.	CASSWGDLSYEQYF	TGTGCCAGCAGTTGGGGGGACCTCTCCTACGAGCAGTACTTC
TRBV19	TRBJ2-7	TRBD2	.	CASSSGTSGSAEQYF	TGTGCCAGTAGTAGTGGGACTAGCGGGAGCGCCGAGCAGTACTTC
TRBV5-1	TRBJ1-2	.	.	CASSFPGGPTPQYGYTF	TGCGCCAGCAGCTTCCCCGGGGGGCCGACACCTCAGTATGGCTACACCTTC
TRBV19	TRBJ2-3	TRBD2	few	CASSIGLAGWTDTQYF	TGTGCCAGTAGTATAGGACTAGCGGGTTGGACAGATACGCAGTATTTT
TRBV6-1	TRBJ2-7	TRBD2	.	CASSDWTSGAHEQYF	TGTGCCAGCAGTGACTGGACTAGCGGGGCCCACGAGCAGTACTTC
TRBV7-2	TRBJ2-7	.	.	CASSTRQDSYEQYF	TGTGCCAGCAGCACCCGACAGGACTCCTACGAGCAGTACTTC
TRBV29-1	TRBJ2-4	TRBD1	.	CSVAQMGQGTKAKNIQYF	TGCAGCGTAGCCCAAATGGGACAGGGGACTAAGGCCAAAAACATTCAGTACTTC
TRBV4-1	TRBJ2-7	TRBD1	.	CASSVHVTGDYEQYF	TGCGCCAGCAGCGTCCACGTGACAGGGGACTACGAGCAGTACTTC
TRBV6-4	TRBJ2-1	TRBD2	.	CASKNTGLAAYNEQFF	TGTGCCAGCAAGAACACGGGACTAGCGGCCTACAATGAGCAGTTCTTC
TRBV19	TRBJ2-7	TRBD2	.	CASSIWLRLAGTYEQYF	TGTGCCAGTAGTATTTGGCTACGGCTAGCGGGAACCTACGAGCAGTACTTC
TRBV6-5	TRBJ2-7	.	.	CASSYGAVGPPYEQYF	TGTGCCAGCAGTTACGGGGCAGTTGGGCCTCCCTACGAGCAGTACTTC
TRBV10-3	TRBJ1-5	.	.	CAISESGGRGGQPQHF	TGTGCCATCAGTGAGTCGGGAGGGCGGGGAGGCCAGCCCCAGCATTTT
TRBV4-2	TRBJ2-5	.	.	CASSQEGGLETQYF	TGTGCCAGCAGCCAAGAAGGCGGACTAGAGACCCAGTACTTC
TRBV6-1	TRBJ2-1	TRBD2	.	CASSEAEGTSGRAPLNEQFF	TGTGCCAGCAGTGAAGCAGAAGGGACTAGCGGGAGGGCCCCTCTCAATGAGCAGTTCTTC
TRBV6-1	TRBJ2-1	.	.	CASSESRGAGEQFF	TGTGCCAGCAGTGAAAGCCGGGGGGCGGGTGAGCAGTTCTTC
TRBV30	TRBJ2-5	.	.	CAWSPVGQEGPKETQYF	TGTGCCTGGAGTCCTGTTGGTCAGGAGGGTCCAAAAGAGACCCAGTACTTC
TRBV30	TRBJ1-2	TRBD1	.	CAWSVLGQGNYGYTF	TGTGCCTGGAGTGTACTAGGACAGGGCAACTATGGCTACACCTTC